Sequencing of this TCR beta chain was carried out in a study of response to subunit inactivated influenza vaccine. V was shortened by 3 bases and J by 4 bases, with 13 bases between the two germline ends. The CDR3 consists of 14 residues. The germline V gene has CDR1 DFQATT and CDR2 SNEGSKA (reference sequence). TCRdb passed the RT-PCR reads through MiXCR, listing each CDR3 protein once. Of approximately 170,000 distinct CDR3 sequences listed, over 9.5% were seen once; the top ten hold approximately 32%. These sequences were also reported in another study, on T cells expressing NK-cell markers. From that second work: With UMIs, 5'RACE template switching was used to make TCR beta cDNA. Repertoire data for TCR beta were derived from sorted T cells (CD3+CD56+NKG2C+, CD3+CD56+NKG2C- and CD3+CD56-NKG2C+). An anti-gamma-delta TCR antibody was added in several experiments. It restricted sorting to alpha-beta TCR-expressing T cells. In about six donors, dominant NKG2C+ clonotypes were about 1.0-7.0% of CD8+ T cells.

The sequencing here drew on CD8+ T cells sorted from PBMCs, taken 11 to 12 days after vaccination. The V and J genes are TRBV20-1 and TRBJ2-4; no definite D call. The receptor was isolated from a middle-aged man who received an inactivated influenza vaccine. The CDR3 region is CSASRPREKNIQYF. The CDR3 region has the DNA TGCAGTGCTAGTCGACCTAGGGAAAAAAACATTCAGTACTTC.